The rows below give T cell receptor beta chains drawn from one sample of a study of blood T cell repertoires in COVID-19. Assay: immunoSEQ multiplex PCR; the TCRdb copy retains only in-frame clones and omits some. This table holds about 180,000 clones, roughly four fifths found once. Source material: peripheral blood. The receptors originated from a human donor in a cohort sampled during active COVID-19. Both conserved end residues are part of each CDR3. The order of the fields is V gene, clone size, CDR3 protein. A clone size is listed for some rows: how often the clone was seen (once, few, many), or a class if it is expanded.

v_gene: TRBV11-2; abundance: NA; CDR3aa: CASSWTGMISPTEQYF
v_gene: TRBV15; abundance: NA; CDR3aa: CATSREMDNSNQPQHF
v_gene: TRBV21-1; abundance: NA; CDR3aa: CASSKDRGSFLRGYTF
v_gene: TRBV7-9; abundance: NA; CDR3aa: CASSLDGGDEQYF
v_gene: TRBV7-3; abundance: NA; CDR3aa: CASSLESIDEQFF
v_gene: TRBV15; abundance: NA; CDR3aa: CATSSRLAGGPTDTQYF
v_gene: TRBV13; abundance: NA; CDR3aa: CASSLQVRGNTIYF
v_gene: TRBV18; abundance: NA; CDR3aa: CASSRTGFYEQYF
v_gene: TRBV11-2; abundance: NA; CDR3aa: CASSGPPIYF
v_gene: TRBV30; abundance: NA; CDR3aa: CANGQQLNNEQFF
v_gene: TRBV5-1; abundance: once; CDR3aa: CASSLQPGQIVNEQFF
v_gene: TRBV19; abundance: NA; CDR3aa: CASSGKGVPGGRQMEQFF